This T cell receptor beta chain emerged from a study of persistence of HIV-infected CD4 T cells. Study details: The sample holds CD4+ T cells responsive to CMV or HIV-1 Gag.

Sequencing used immunoSEQ version 4 in survey mode. Measured with immunoSEQ multiplex PCR; TCRdb has only the in-frame clones, and not every one. This table holds fewer than 40,000 clones, 65% to 90% found once. The CDR3 totals 14 residues. Per germline, CDR1 LGHDT and CDR2 YNNKEL (reference sequence). V lost 4 bases and J 0 bases, leaving 7 bases between the germline ends. The study's findings and limits: Rare CMV-responding cells carrying HIV-1 proviruses were not analyzed separately for TCR.

Stimulation used about 9.5 ug/mL lysate from CMV-infected fibroblasts. Memory cells lacking CD40L and CD69 with high CD45RO were sorted. With respect to this clone: Its antigen is undetermined.

The gene calls are TRBV3-1 (or the pseudogene TRBV3-2) and TRBJ1-3; no clear D gene. The sequences come from CD4+ T cells sorted from PBMCs after approximately 19-hour stimulation, collected from a patient who received antiretroviral therapy. This sequence was found in an adult man with HIV who was CMV-seropositive. CDR3 sequence reads: CASSPKASGNTIYF. CDR3 DNA sequence: TGTGCCAGCAGCCCTAAGGCCTCTGGAAACACCATATATTTT.